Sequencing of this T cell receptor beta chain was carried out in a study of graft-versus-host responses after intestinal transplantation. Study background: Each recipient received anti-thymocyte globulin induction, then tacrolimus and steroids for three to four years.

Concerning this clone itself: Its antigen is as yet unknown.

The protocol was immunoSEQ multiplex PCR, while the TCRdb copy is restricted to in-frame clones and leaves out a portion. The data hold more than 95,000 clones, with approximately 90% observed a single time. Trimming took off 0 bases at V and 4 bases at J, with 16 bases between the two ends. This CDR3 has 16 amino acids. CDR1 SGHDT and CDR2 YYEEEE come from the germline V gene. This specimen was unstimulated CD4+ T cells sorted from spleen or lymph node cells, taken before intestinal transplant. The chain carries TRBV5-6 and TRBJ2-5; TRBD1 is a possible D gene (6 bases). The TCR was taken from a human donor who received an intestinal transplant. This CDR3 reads CASSLGGQGVAETQYF. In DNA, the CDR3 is TGTGCCAGCAGCTTGGGGGGGCAGGGAGTGGCAGAGACCCAGTACTTC.